This paragraph reports one TCR beta chain. Its target is not known. One end of the junction is discordant with germline, which a read error may explain. The CDR3 loop spans 12 amino acids. Germline V gene lookup returns CDR1 SEHNR and CDR2 FQNEAQ (reference sequence). Method: immunoSEQ multiplex PCR; TCRdb's copy keeps in-frame clones and lacks some. The sample lists some 96,000 clones; about 93% were seen once. This sample was included in a study of PD-1 blockade in classical Hodgkin lymphoma. Overall study findings and caveats: It was reported that newly diagnosed patients had less baseline TCR diversity than healthy donors. Baseline diversity resembling that of newly diagnosed patients was seen in complete responders. The causes of the repertoire differences, possibly disease activity or prior therapy, remain undefined.

Time point defined: cycle 4 day 1 (C4D1), after about 6 weeks of nivolumab. After autologous stem cell transplantation all patients relapsed, and prior brentuximab vedotin exposure differed between cohorts. Relapsed/refractory classical Hodgkin lymphoma patients had complete, partial or progressive responses. The TCR was taken from a human donor with classical Hodgkin lymphoma. The sample was peripheral blood mononuclear cells (PBMCs), taken before the fourth cycle of nivolumab. This chain connects TRBV7-9 to TRBJ2-1; maybe TRBD2 (7 bases). This CDR3 reads CASSLVAGRGIF. DNA for the CDR3: TGTGCCAGCAGCTTAGTCGCAGGGAGGGGGATCTTC.